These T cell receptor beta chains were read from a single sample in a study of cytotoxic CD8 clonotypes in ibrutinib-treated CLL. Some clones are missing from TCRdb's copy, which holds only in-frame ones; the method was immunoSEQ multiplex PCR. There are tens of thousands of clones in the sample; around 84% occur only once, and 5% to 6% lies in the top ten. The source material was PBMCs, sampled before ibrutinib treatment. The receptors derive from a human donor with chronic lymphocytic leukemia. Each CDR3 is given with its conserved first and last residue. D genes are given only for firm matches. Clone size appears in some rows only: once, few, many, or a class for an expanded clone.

CDR3: CASSLASSGDGGYTF; DNA: TGTGCCAGCAGCTTAGCGTCGTCGGGGGATGGGGGCTACACCTTC; D: -; size: -; V: TRBV11-2; J: TRBJ1-2
CDR3: CASSVPDPTAGELFF; DNA: TGTGCCAGCAGCGTACCGGACCCTACGGCCGGGGAGCTGTTTTTT; D: -; size: -; V: TRBV7-6; J: TRBJ2-2
CDR3: CSVDGVGGPYEQYF; DNA: TGCAGCGTTGACGGGGTCGGGGGGCCCTACGAGCAGTACTTC; D: -; size: once; V: TRBV29-1; J: TRBJ2-7
CDR3: CASSYSENTEAFF; DNA: TGTGCCAGCAGTTACTCGGAGAACACTGAAGCTTTCTTT; D: -; size: once; V: TRBV6-5; J: TRBJ1-1
CDR3: CASGSKGTGLGNTIYF; DNA: TGTGCTAGTGGTTCGAAGGGGACCGGCCTTGGAAACACCATATATTTT; D: -; size: -; V: TRBV12-5; J: TRBJ1-3
CDR3: CASSLWGREQPQHF; DNA: TGTGCCAGCAGTTTATGGGGCAGGGAACAGCCCCAGCATTTT; D: -; size: -; V: TRBV28; J: TRBJ1-5
CDR3: CASSVGTGYNEKLFF; DNA: TGTGCCAGCAGCGTAGGGACAGGTTATAATGAAAAACTGTTTTTT; D: TRBD1; size: once; V: TRBV9; J: TRBJ1-4
CDR3: CASSWRGEQYF; DNA: TGTGCCAGCAGCTGGAGGGGCGAGCAGTACTTC; D: -; size: -; V: TRBV5-6; J: TRBJ2-7
CDR3: CASSLGRGDEQFF; DNA: TGCGCCAGCAGCTTGGGCCGGGGAGATGAGCAGTTCTTC; D: -; size: once; V: TRBV5-1; J: TRBJ2-1
CDR3: CASSPGQGTDTQYF; DNA: TGCGCCAGCAGCCCTGGACAGGGCACAGATACGCAGTATTTT; D: TRBD1; size: -; V: TRBV4-1; J: TRBJ2-3
CDR3: CASTGPVTDTQYF; DNA: TGTGCCAGTACGGGCCCGGTAACAGATACGCAGTATTTT; D: -; size: -; V: TRBV19; J: TRBJ2-3
CDR3: CASSERDRSTGNTIYF; DNA: TGTGCCAGCAGTGAAAGGGACAGATCGACTGGAAACACCATATATTTT; D: TRBD1; size: -; V: TRBV6-1; J: TRBJ1-3
CDR3: CASSEQGEETQYF; DNA: TGTGCCAGCAGCGAGCAGGGGGAGGAGACCCAGTACTTC; D: TRBD1; size: -; V: TRBV9; J: TRBJ2-5
CDR3: CASSHLPSGSYNEQFF; DNA: TGTGCCAGCAGCCACCTTCCTAGCGGGAGCTACAATGAGCAGTTCTTC; D: TRBD2; size: -; V: TRBV4-2; J: TRBJ2-1
CDR3: CATSPGSSSETDTQYF; DNA: TGTGCCACCAGCCCGGGATCATCAAGCGAGACAGATACGCAGTATTTT; D: -; size: few; V: TRBV15; J: TRBJ2-3
CDR3: CAWSDSFSQYF; DNA: TGTGCCTGGAGTGACAGTTTTTCGCAGTATTTT; D: -; size: -; V: TRBV30; J: TRBJ2-3
CDR3: CASSLVQGKSTNEKLFF; DNA: TGTGCCAGCAGCTTGGTTCAGGGAAAGTCAACTAATGAAAAACTGTTTTTT; D: -; size: -; V: TRBV5-8; J: TRBJ1-4
CDR3: CASSLNPAGNTEAFF; DNA: TGTGCCAGCAGCTTAAATCCGGCGGGGAACACTGAAGCTTTCTTT; D: -; size: -; V: TRBV7-9; J: TRBJ1-1
CDR3: CASSVPDNTGELFF; DNA: TGTGCCAGCAGCGTACCGGACAACACCGGGGAGCTGTTTTTT; D: -; size: -; V: TRBV9; J: TRBJ2-2
CDR3: CASSYSFQGANEQFF; DNA: TGTGCCAGCAGTTACTCCTTCCAGGGGGCGAATGAGCAGTTCTTC; D: TRBD1; size: -; V: TRBV6-5; J: TRBJ2-1
CDR3: CSVAGGRGRETQYF; DNA: TGCAGCGTCGCTGGGGGGCGCGGGCGAGAGACCCAGTACTTC; D: -; size: once; V: TRBV29-1; J: TRBJ2-5
CDR3: CASSILAGKLFF; DNA: TGTGCCAGTAGTATATTGGCAGGAAAACTGTTTTTT; D: -; size: -; V: TRBV19; J: TRBJ1-4
CDR3: CASSLPGGTEAFF; DNA: TGTGCCAGCAGTTTACCCGGGGGCACTGAAGCTTTCTTT; D: -; size: -; V: TRBV27; J: TRBJ1-1
CDR3: CASRSTVAGGPGDTQYF; DNA: TGCGCCAGCAGATCGACTGTAGCGGGAGGGCCGGGGGATACGCAGTATTTT; D: TRBD2; size: -; V: TRBV10-1; J: TRBJ2-3
CDR3: CASSTAGGDNYGYTF; DNA: TGTGCCAGCAGCACCGCGGGTGGTGATAACTATGGCTACACCTTC; D: -; size: -; V: TRBV7-9; J: TRBJ1-2
CDR3: CASRTDRSSNTEAFF; DNA: TGTGCCAGTAGGACGGACAGGTCCTCTAACACTGAAGCTTTCTTT; D: TRBD1; size: few; V: TRBV19; J: TRBJ1-1
CDR3: CASSPGLAGRDTQYF; DNA: TGTGCCAGCTCACCAGGACTAGCGGGAAGAGATACGCAGTATTTT; D: TRBD2; size: -; V: TRBV6-4; J: TRBJ2-3
CDR3: CAYYSAGGEGNLYGYTF; DNA: TGTGCCTATTACTCGGCGGGAGGGGAGGGGAACCTTTATGGCTACACCTTC; D: -; size: -; V: TRBV28; J: TRBJ1-2
CDR3: CASSLSILEGVTGELFF; DNA: TGTGCCAGCAGCTTATCTATCTTGGAGGGTGTCACCGGGGAGCTGTTTTTT; D: -; size: -; V: TRBV7-8; J: TRBJ2-2
CDR3: CASSSAGVTDTQYF; DNA: TGTGCCAGCAGCTCGGCGGGAGTCACAGATACGCAGTATTTT; D: TRBD2; size: once; V: TRBV7-2; J: TRBJ2-3
CDR3: CASSGRDRGYNEQFF; DNA: TGTGCCAGCAGCGGCCGGGACAGGGGATACAATGAGCAGTTCTTC; D: TRBD1; size: -; V: TRBV11-2; J: TRBJ2-1
CDR3: CASQPGRSSYEQYF; DNA: TGTGCCAGCCAACCGGGACGGAGCTCCTACGAGCAGTACTTC; D: -; size: -; V: TRBV7-8; J: TRBJ2-7
CDR3: CASSSLIPNSGYTF; DNA: TGTGCCAGCAGCTCCCTTATACCCAATTCTGGCTACACCTTC; D: -; size: -; V: TRBV7-8; J: TRBJ1-2
CDR3: CASSSGEAGGYTF; DNA: TGTGCCAGCAGTTCCGGGGAGGCGGGCGGCTACACCTTC; D: -; size: -; V: TRBV6-5; J: TRBJ1-2
CDR3: CAISPGQGASKNIQYF; DNA: TGTGCCATCAGTCCCGGACAGGGGGCCTCCAAAAACATTCAGTACTTC; D: TRBD1; size: -; V: TRBV10-3; J: TRBJ2-4
CDR3: CASSLRMNTEAFF; DNA: TGTGCCAGCAGCCTACGGATGAACACTGAAGCTTTCTTT; D: -; size: -; V: TRBV5-4; J: TRBJ1-1
CDR3: CASSGRDLTGELFF; DNA: TGTGCCAGCAGCGGCCGGGACTTAACCGGGGAGCTGTTTTTT; D: -; size: -; V: TRBV9; J: TRBJ2-2
CDR3: CASSSKMNAIGEQYF; DNA: TGTGCCAGCAGCTCCAAGATGAACGCGATCGGCGAGCAGTACTTC; D: -; size: -; V: TRBV11-2; J: TRBJ2-7
CDR3: CASRENQLAGEREQYF; DNA: TGTGCCAGCAGGGAAAACCAACTAGCGGGAGAACGCGAGCAGTACTTC; D: TRBD2; size: -; V: TRBV25-1; J: TRBJ2-7
CDR3: CASSVGQGSYEQYF; DNA: TGTGCCAGCAGTGTGGGACAGGGGTCCTACGAGCAGTACTTC; D: TRBD1; size: -; V: TRBV27; J: TRBJ2-7
CDR3: CASSYSGGRKDTEAFF; DNA: TGTGCCAGCAGTTACTCAGGGGGGCGGAAGGACACTGAAGCTTTCTTT; D: -; size: -; V: TRBV6-5; J: TRBJ1-1